This T cell receptor beta chain was observed in a study of vaccination effects on CD4 cells after COVID-19. Study context: Following the second dose by a median of 72 days, the post-vaccine samples were obtained.

Pools of viral peptides were used by the ViraFEST assay to expand antigen-specific CD4+ T cells ahead of sequencing. Cultured cells yielded isolated CD4+ T cells after 10 days. All study participants received two doses of BNT162b2 or mRNA-1273 vaccine. It was on days 3 and 7 that half the medium was replaced with IL-2 medium. Whole-study results and caveats: No early post-infection timepoints were available in the study, which also included few convalescent patients. Long after vaccination, the clones induced by infection and by vaccine shrank markedly in size.

Assay: immunoSEQ multiplex PCR; the TCRdb copy retains only in-frame clones and omits some. The data show approximately 74,000 clones, around 74% seen once. Turning to this clone: Its specificity is not known.

Losses at the gene ends were 0 bases for V and 3 bases for J; bases not matched to a gene: 4. The V gene's germline CDR1 is KGHSH and CDR2 LQKENI. The CDR3 loop spans 15 amino acids. The V and J genes are TRBV18 and TRBJ1-1; 7 bases line up with TRBD1. The sample was CD4+ T cells from PBMCs cultured with HCoV-OC43 spike peptides, taken after COVID-19 vaccination. Subset described: HCoV-OC43 spike overlapping peptide pool stimulation. This receptor was obtained from a human donor who received a COVID-19 vaccine. The CDR3 here is CASSPPFRGDTEAFF. CDR3 bases: TGTGCCAGCTCACCACCTTTCAGGGGGGACACTGAAGCTTTCTTT.